This T cell receptor (beta chain) was sequenced during a study of control samples from healthy donors and cancer patients. Looked up from germline, CDR1 is WSHSY and CDR2 is SAAADI. The CDR3 sequence is 14 residues long. The V gene end was trimmed by 6 bases and the J gene end by 2 bases; junction bases not matched to a gene: 5. Assay: immunoSEQ multiplex PCR; the TCRdb copy retains only in-frame clones and omits some. The sample lists roughly 80,000 clones; nearly 90% were seen once. This receptor was obtained from a man aged 50-59 years in good health. The J gene is TRBJ1-2, the V gene TRBV10-2; 8 bases align to TRBD1. The specimen was blood. The CDR3 nucleotides are TGCGCCAGCAGAAAGGGACAGGTGAACTATGGCTACACCTTC. Its translation: CASRKGQVNYGYTF.